The 18 T cell receptor beta chains listed next were all sequenced from one sample in a study of blood T cell repertoires in COVID-19. Sequencing was performed with immunoSEQ multiplex PCR; in TCRdb, only in-frame clones are kept and a portion is missing. The sample has tens of thousands of clones, roughly 91% seen once. Source material: peripheral blood. Receptor source: a man at least 80 years old with active or convalescent COVID-19.

The chain employs TRBV28 and TRBJ2-4, with D unclear. CDR1 and CDR2 (germline): MDHEN, SYDVKM. This CDR3 has 15 residues. V lost 6 bases to trimming and J lost 0 bases, with 12 bases between them. The DNA of the CDR3 is TGTGCCAGCAGCCCAGGCTCGAAAGCCAAAAACATTCAGTACTTC. This sequence encodes CASSPGSKAKNIQYF.

V and J are TRBV19 and TRBJ2-2; D not resolved. This CDR3 has 13 residues. CDR1 is LNHDA and CDR2 is SQIVND in the germline V gene (reference sequence). V lost 5 bases to trimming and J lost 3 bases, with 7 bases between them. CDR3: CASSVHYTGELFF. CDR3 bases: TGTGCCAGTAGTGTTCACTACACCGGGGAGCTGTTTTTT.

V usage is TRBV24-1 and J usage is TRBJ1-3; 11 bases are shared with TRBD1. The length of the CDR3 is 17 residues. V was pared by 4 bases and J by 3 bases, with 7 bases of the junction left unmatched. Germline CDR1 and CDR2: KGHDR and SFDVKD. CDR3 DNA sequence: TGTGCCACCAGTGACAGTGGGACAGGGGGAAGTGGAAACACCATATATTTT. The encoded protein is CATSDSGTGGSGNTIYF.

The V call is TRBV9, the J call TRBJ1-1; D not certain. The CDR3 runs to 15 residues. From germline, CDR1 is SGDLS and CDR2 YYNGEE. V gave up 3 bases and J gave up 3 bases, with 15 bases separating them. The CDR3 DNA reads as TGTGCCAGCAGCGCCGCCCCGATGGAGGACACTGAAGCTTTCTTT. This translates into CASSAAPMEDTEAFF. Variable domain in full (rest from reference TRBV9 and TRBJ1-1): DSGVTQTPKHLITATGQRVTLRCSPRSGDLSVYWYQQSLDQGLQFLIQYYNGEERAKGNILERFSAQQFPDLHSELNLSSLELGDSALYFCASSAAPMEDTEAFFGQGTRLTVV.

The chain links TRBV10-3 to TRBJ2-2, with a possible D match to TRBD2 (7 bases). V shed 2 bases and J shed 5 bases, with 12 bases lying between them. There are 15 residues in the CDR3. Germline CDR1 and CDR2: ENHRY and SYGVKD. The CDR3 loop reads CAISERGGRTGELFF. The CDR3 DNA follows: TGTGCCATCAGTGAGAGGGGGGGCCGGACCGGGGAGCTGTTTTTT.

This chain connects TRBV9 to TRBJ2-1, with 10 bases matching TRBD2. The CDR3 is 17 residues long. Germline V gene lookup returns CDR1 SGDLS and CDR2 YYNGEE. The trim removed 4 bases at V and 2 bases at J, leaving 9 bases unmatched. The CDR3, as DNA: TGTGCCAGCAGCCCGACCCTAGCGGGGGCCGCCTACAATGAGCAGTTCTTC. This translates into CASSPTLAGAAYNEQFF. The full variable domain, with the rest looked up from reference TRBV9 and TRBJ2-1, is DSGVTQTPKHLITATGQRVTLRCSPRSGDLSVYWYQQSLDQGLQFLIQYYNGEERAKGNILERFSAQQFPDLHSELNLSSLELGDSALYFCASSPTLAGAAYNEQFFGPGTRLTVL.

The chain links TRBV10-2 to TRBJ2-6; TRBD1 matches at 9 bases. The CDR3 is made up of 17 amino acids. Germline V gives CDR1 WSHSY, CDR2 SAAADI. The J segment lost 1 base and the V segment lost 6 bases, leaving 7 bases of the junction unmatched. CDR3 in DNA: TGCGCCAGCAGCTCACAGGGGGCAACGTCTGGGGCCAACGTCCTGACTTTC. Translated: CASSSQGATSGANVLTF.

The chain couples TRBV28 to TRBJ1-2, with 10 bases fitting TRBD1. The CDR3 covers 15 residues. Germline V gene lookup returns CDR1 MDHEN and CDR2 SYDVKM. With 4 bases clipped from V and 9 bases from J, the junction kept 11 bases outside the gene matches. The CDR3 sequence: CASSSDRGRGISYTF. Here the CDR3 DNA reads TGTGCCAGCAGTTCCGACAGGGGGCGCGGGATAAGCTACACCTTC.

This chain joins TRBV9 and TRBJ2-2, with 8 bases matching TRBD2. V shed 4 bases, J shed 4 bases, and the junction held 9 bases outside the gene matches. Germline V CDR1 and CDR2: SGDLS, YYNGEE. The CDR3 covers 16 residues. This chain's CDR3 is CASSPGGGGRTGELFF. The DNA of the CDR3 is TGTGCCAGCAGCCCCGGGGGGGGAGGACGCACCGGGGAGCTGTTTTTT. Variable domain in full (rest from reference TRBV9 and TRBJ2-2): DSGVTQTPKHLITATGQRVTLRCSPRSGDLSVYWYQQSLDQGLQFLIQYYNGEERAKGNILERFSAQQFPDLHSELNLSSLELGDSALYFCASSPGGGGRTGELFFGEGSRLTVL.

A few counts support this clone. This chain joins TRBV27 and TRBJ2-3; possible D gene TRBD1, 5 bases. Germline values: CDR1 MNHEY, CDR2 SMNVEV (reference sequence). V lost 3 bases and J 0 bases, leaving 13 bases between the germline ends. The CDR3 extends over 16 amino acids. The CDR3 DNA sequence: TGTGCCAGCAGTTTCAGACAGATCTATAGCACAGATACGCAGTATTTT. It is translated as CASSFRQIYSTDTQYF.

The chain joins TRBV18 to TRBJ1-1; perhaps TRBD1 as D (5 bases). This CDR3 is 15 amino acids long. Trimming took 2 bases from V and 3 from J, leaving 13 bases between them. Germline CDR1 reads KGHSH; CDR2 reads LQKENI. In nucleotides, the CDR3 is TGTGCCAGCTCACCAACCGTGACGGGGGACACTGAAGCTTTCTTT. Translated, it gives CASSPTVTGDTEAFF.

Only one count was recorded for this clone. J is TRBJ2-7 and V is TRBV7-2, with D possibly matching TRBD1 (6 bases). The V gene lost 1 base and the J gene lost 7 bases, with 14 bases spanning the gap. The CDR3 is 14 amino acids. Germline lookup yields CDR1 SGHTA and CDR2 FQGNSA. The CDR3 DNA follows: TGTGCCAGCAGCTTAGAGCCGGGACAATATGAGCAGTACTTC. Its protein product is CASSLEPGQYEQYF.

The chain employs TRBV30 and TRBJ2-1; the D is unclear. Germline assignment: CDR1 GTSNPN and CDR2 SVGIG (reference sequence). Trimming shortened V by 4 bases and J by 2 bases, and 6 bases separated the two germline ends. The CDR3 contains 12 residues. The CDR3 bases are TGTGCCTGGAATCGCGCCTACAATGAGCAGTTCTTC. Amino acid sequence: CAWNRAYNEQFF.

This chain connects TRBV2 to TRBJ1-4, with unresolved D. CDR1 is SNHLY, CDR2 FYNNEI, per germline. Trimming removed 6 bases from V and 8 bases from J, with 10 bases in between. This CDR3 has 12 amino acids. As DNA, the CDR3 is TGTGCCAGCAGAGAGTCTTTGGAAAAACTGTTTTTT. Protein product: CASRESLEKLFF.

The chain employs TRBV6-2 or TRBV6-3 and TRBJ2-6; TRBD1 matches 7 bases. Trimming cost V 6 bases and J 0 bases; bases outside gene matches: 11. The CDR3 has 18 amino acids. CDR1 MNHEY and CDR2 SVGEGT come from the germline V gene. The CDR3 bases are TGTGCCAGCAGCCGAGACAGGGTCACCTACTCTGGGGCCAACGTCCTGACTTTC. It translates to CASSRDRVTYSGANVLTF.

This clone has just one count. This chain uses TRBV3-1 (or the pseudogene TRBV3-2) with TRBJ2-3; 10 bases agree with TRBD2. From germline, CDR1 is LGHDT and CDR2 YNNKEL (reference sequence). Losses at the gene ends were 4 bases for V and 5 bases for J; bases not matched to a gene: 3. This CDR3 contains 14 residues. The CDR3 loop is CASSLSSGGDTQYF. The CDR3, as DNA: TGTGCCAGCAGCCTTTCTAGCGGGGGAGATACGCAGTATTTT.

This clone has a handful of counts. The chain has TRBV11-2 and TRBJ2-2, with D possibly matching TRBD1 (5 bases). Germline values: CDR1 SGHAT, CDR2 FQNNGV. V lost 0 bases, J lost 5 bases, and 10 bases lay in between. The CDR3 has 15 amino acids. The CDR3 region has the DNA TGTGCCAGCAGCTTAGAGAGTGGGGCAACCGGGGAGCTGTTTTTT. This gives the protein CASSLESGATGELFF.

The chain uses TRBV7-2 and TRBJ1-2, with TRBD1 matching over 7 bases. The CDR3 has 13 amino acids. V gave up 2 bases and J gave up 4 bases; unmatched junction bases: 1. The germline CDR1 and CDR2 sequences are SGHTA and FQGNSA. Written as DNA, the CDR3 is TGTGCCAGCAGCTTACCAGGGGGCTATGGCTACACCTTC. As protein: CASSLPGGYGYTF.